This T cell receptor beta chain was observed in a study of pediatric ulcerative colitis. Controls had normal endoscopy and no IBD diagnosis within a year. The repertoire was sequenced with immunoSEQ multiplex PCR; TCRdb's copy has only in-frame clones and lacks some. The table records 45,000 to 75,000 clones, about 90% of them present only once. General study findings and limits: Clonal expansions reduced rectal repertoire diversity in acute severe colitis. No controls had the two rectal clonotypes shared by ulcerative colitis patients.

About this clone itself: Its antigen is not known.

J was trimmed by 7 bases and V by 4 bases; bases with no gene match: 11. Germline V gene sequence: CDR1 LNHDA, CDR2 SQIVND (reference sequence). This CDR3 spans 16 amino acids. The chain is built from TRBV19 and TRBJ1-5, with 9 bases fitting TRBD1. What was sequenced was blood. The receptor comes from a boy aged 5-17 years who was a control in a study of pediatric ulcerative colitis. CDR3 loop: CASSTKLVQGAQPQHF. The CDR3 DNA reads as TGTGCCAGTAGTACGAAACTGGTACAGGGGGCGCAGCCCCAGCATTTT.